These 21 T cell receptor beta chains were all obtained from the same sample, sequenced in a study of blood T cells in healthy people across ages (dated by TCRdb to between 2015 and 2017). Library preparation employed 5' RACE. Instrument used: Illumina HiSeq 2500. A second PCR of about 7 to 12 cycles was performed with a sample-barcoded 5' primer and a J-beta primer mix. Using fastp trimming at Q25 and MiXCR clonotype assembly, TCRdb reanalyzed the public sequencing data and kept in-frame beta chains. Every distinct CDR3 protein forms one entry, paired with its most common genes and DNA. The sample table shows around 1.5 million distinct CDR3 sequences, and roughly 64% are seen once. 5.5% to 8% of the sample is held by the ten biggest clonotypes. The sequenced sample was blood. The source of these receptors is a man between 18 and 29 years old in good health.

V usage is TRBV20-1 and J usage is TRBJ1-5; a weak D match, TRBD1 (5 bases). The V gene lost 0 bases and the J gene lost 6 bases, with 9 bases spanning the gap. CDR1 is DFQATT and CDR2 is SNEGSKA in the germline V gene (reference sequence). The CDR3 covers 13 residues. The CDR3 loop is CSARESGFQPQHF. CDR3 sequence (DNA): TGCAGTGCTAGAGAATCAGGGTTTCAGCCCCAGCATTTT.

V usage is TRBV20-1 and J usage is TRBJ1-6; the match to TRBD1 covers 11 bases. With V trimmed by 6 bases and J by 7 bases, 17 bases remained unmatched. The CDR3 has 18 residues. Germline loops: CDR1 DFQATT, CDR2 SNEGSKA (reference sequence). CDR3 nucleotide sequence: TGCAGTGCGGAAACCGGGACAGGGGGAGGTATTGTCAATTCACCCCTCCACTTT. This gives the protein CSAETGTGGGIVNSPLHF.

This clonotype was detected a few times. The rearrangement joins TRBV12-3 or TRBV12-4 to TRBJ2-7, with D possibly matching TRBD1 (5 bases). This CDR3 has 14 amino acids. Trimming removed 2 bases from V and 2 bases from J, with 10 bases in between. CDR3 residues: CASSLSDKTYEQYF. The CDR3 DNA is TGTGCCAGCAGTTTATCGGACAAGACCTACGAGCAGTACTTC.

The J gene is TRBJ2-7, the V gene TRBV29-1, with TRBD1 identical over 8 bases. Germline V gene sequence: CDR1 SQVTM, CDR2 ANQGSEA. Trimming removed 3 bases from V and 4 bases from J; junction bases left unmatched: 5. The CDR3 covers 13 residues. CDR3 bases: TGCAGCGTTGAGGCAGGGGGCGTGTACGAGCAGTACTTC. Translating gives CSVEAGGVYEQYF.

This chain joins TRBV6-2 or TRBV6-3 and TRBJ2-1, with 7 bases that match TRBD1. The V gene end was trimmed by 6 bases and the J gene end by 5 bases; junction bases not matched to a gene: 4. Germline V gene lookup returns CDR1 MNHEY and CDR2 SVGEGT. This CDR3 region has 13 residues. CDR3 nucleotide sequence: TGTGCCAGCAGGTCGGGACAGCACAATGAGCAGTTCTTC. It translates to CASRSGQHNEQFF.

This clonotype was seen a handful of times. The chain is built from TRBV20-1 and TRBJ2-1, with D perhaps TRBD2 (6 bases). Between the trimmed V and J ends, which lost 8 bases and 10 bases, there was a span of 18 bases. CDR1 and CDR2 from the germline V gene are DFQATT and SNEGSKA (reference sequence). The CDR3 has 12 residues. DNA of the CDR3: TGCAGTTGCTCGGGAGCCGGTTTAGAGCAGTTCTTC. Its translation: CSCSGAGLEQFF.

V is TRBV5-1 and J is TRBJ2-7; TRBD2 matches at 12 bases. Germline V CDR1 and CDR2: SGHRS, YFSETQ. This CDR3 has 14 residues. With 4 bases clipped from V and 7 bases from J, the junction kept 6 bases outside the gene matches. CDR3 DNA: TGCGCCAGCAGCGGGACTAGCGGGTTGGATGAGCAGTACTTC. This encodes CASSGTSGLDEQYF.

The chain uses TRBV20-1 and TRBJ2-3, with 7 positions matching TRBD2. Per the germline V gene, CDR1 is DFQATT and CDR2 is SNEGSKA (reference sequence). The trim removed 1 base at V and 6 bases at J, leaving 10 bases unmatched. The CDR3 sequence is 15 residues long. The CDR3 sequence is CSARGGAGVFDTQYF. The CDR3 nucleotides read TGCAGTGCTAGAGGGGGTGCGGGAGTGTTTGATACGCAGTATTTT.

The V gene is TRBV7-2, the J gene TRBJ1-5; D gene ambiguous. Trimming stripped 5 bases from V and 1 base from J, with 9 bases between. The germline gives CDR1 SGHTA, CDR2 FQGNSA. The CDR3 consists of 14 residues. The CDR3 here is CASSPLSSNQPQHF. The CDR3 coding sequence is TGTGCCAGCAGCCCCCTTTCAAGCAATCAGCCCCAGCATTTT.

The chain is built from TRBV15 and TRBJ2-3; 13 bases are shared with TRBD2. J was trimmed by 4 bases and V by 5 bases; bases with no gene match: 12. The CDR3 runs 18 residues. CDR1 and CDR2 from the germline V gene are LNHNV and YYDKDF (reference sequence). The CDR3 DNA is TGTGCCACCAGCGTCACTGCCACTAGCGGGAGGGTCTCAGATACGCAGTATTTT. This translates into CATSVTATSGRVSDTQYF.

This clonotype has a handful of counts. This rearrangement joins TRBV6-2 or TRBV6-3 to TRBJ2-5, with 10 bases fitting TRBD2. Germline CDR1 MNHEY, CDR2 SVGEGT. CDR3 length equals 14 residues. The trim removed 8 bases at V and 5 bases at J, leaving 8 bases unmatched. CDR3 nucleotides: TGTGCCAGCTCGGCTAGCGGGGGCGGGGAGACCCAGTACTTC. This encodes CASSASGGGETQYF.

The sample holds a few counts of this clonotype. This chain joins TRBV11-2 and TRBJ1-2, with TRBD1 matching over 7 bases. The CDR3 loop spans 16 amino acids. The V and J ends lost 5 bases and 0 bases, in that order; junction bases with no gene match: 9. Germline assignment: CDR1 SGHAT and CDR2 FQNNGV. CDR3 DNA: TGTGCCAGCAGCCAGGGGACAGCTCAAACTAACTATGGCTACACCTTC. Translating gives CASSQGTAQTNYGYTF. The full variable domain, rest sourced from reference TRBV11-2 and TRBJ1-2, is EAGVAQSPRYKIIEKRQSVAFWCNPISGHATLYWYQQILGQGPKLLIQFQNNGVVDDSQLPKDRFSAERLKGVDSTLKIQPAKLEDSAVYLCASSQGTAQTNYGYTFGSGTRLTVV.

The chain is built from TRBV27 and TRBJ1-6, with a possible D match to TRBD1 (5 bases). CDR1 and CDR2 from the germline V gene are MNHEY and SMNVEV (reference sequence). The CDR3 is 12 residues long. Trimming stripped 7 bases from V and 10 bases from J, with 11 bases between. The CDR3 nucleotides read TGTGCCAGCAACCAGGGTGGGTCACCCCTCCACTTT. It translates to CASNQGGSPLHF.

Only a few counts were recorded for this clonotype. J is TRBJ1-1 and V is TRBV6-6; D is undetermined. Germline V gives CDR1 MNHNY, CDR2 SVGAGI (reference sequence). Trimming took 4 bases from V and 1 from J, leaving 10 bases between them. The CDR3 spans 14 residues. This CDR3 reads CASSLPGGNTEAFF. The CDR3 DNA reads TGTGCCAGCAGTTTACCGGGCGGGAACACTGAAGCTTTCTTT.

The sample holds many counts of this clonotype. V is TRBV20-1 and J is TRBJ1-1, with D unclear. This CDR3 contains 15 residues. The V gene lost 6 bases and the J gene lost 1 base, with 18 bases spanning the gap. Germline V CDR1 and CDR2: DFQATT, SNEGSKA (reference sequence). The CDR3 nucleotides read TGCAGTGCCAACCAAGTCGGGCAGCCGAACACTGAAGCTTTCTTT. It is translated as CSANQVGQPNTEAFF.

This clonotype was detected once. The chain uses TRBV7-6 and TRBJ1-4; no reliable D call. Trimming took off 1 base at V and 7 bases at J, with 19 bases between the two ends. From germline, CDR1 is SGHVS and CDR2 FNYEAQ. The CDR3 totals 17 residues. CDR3 coding DNA: TGTGCCAGCAGCTTAGGCCCCCAGACGGTTGATATTGAAAAACTGTTTTTT. Amino acids: CASSLGPQTVDIEKLFF.

The V call is TRBV27, the J call TRBJ1-2; D uncertain. The CDR3 extends over 15 amino acids. Germline values: CDR1 MNHEY, CDR2 SMNVEV (reference sequence). Trimming took off 0 bases at V and 0 bases at J, with 8 bases between the two ends. CDR3 nucleotide sequence: TGTGCCAGCAGTTTATCTGGGAACCCTAACTATGGCTACACCTTC. Its protein product is CASSLSGNPNYGYTF.

This clonotype was seen a single time. The V and J genes are TRBV7-9 and TRBJ2-4; 7 bases are shared with TRBD2. The CDR3 runs 15 residues. V was pared by 5 bases and J by 0 bases, with 4 bases of the junction left unmatched. CDR1 is SEHNR, CDR2 FQNEAQ, per germline (reference sequence). CDR3 residues: CASSAGVLAKNIQYF. The CDR3 region has the DNA TGTGCCAGCAGCGCGGGGGTATTAGCCAAAAACATTCAGTACTTC.

The chain combines TRBV20-1 with TRBJ2-2, with D possibly TRBD2 on 5 matching bases. Germline V CDR1 and CDR2: DFQATT, SNEGSKA (reference sequence). The CDR3 is 16 residues long. V was cut by 0 bases and J by 3 bases, with 14 bases left in between. The CDR3 sequence is CSARDKEWRDTGELFF. In nucleotides, the CDR3 is TGCAGTGCTAGAGATAAAGAGTGGCGGGACACCGGGGAGCTGTTTTTT.

This clonotype was picked up a small number of times. V is TRBV29-1 and J is TRBJ2-7; 11 nucleotides align to TRBD1. Germline loops: CDR1 SQVTM, CDR2 ANQGSEA. The trim removed 6 bases at V and 2 bases at J, leaving 3 bases unmatched. CDR3 length: 13 residues. In DNA form, the CDR3 reads TGCAGCGTCGGACAGGGGGCAACCTACGAGCAGTACTTC. It yields the protein CSVGQGATYEQYF.

There are a few counts of this clonotype. The chain couples TRBV3-1 to TRBJ2-7, with D unresolved. From germline, CDR1 is LGHDT and CDR2 YNNKEL (reference sequence). V gave up 0 bases and J gave up 0 bases, with 6 bases separating them. The CDR3 covers 14 residues. DNA for the CDR3: TGTGCCAGCAGCCAAGAAAGTTCCTCCTACGAGCAGTACTTC. Translated, it gives CASSQESSSYEQYF.